Included here is one T cell receptor beta chain sequence, with context. Its antigen is currently unknown. The CDR3 totals 13 residues. V was pared by 5 bases and J by 7 bases, with 11 bases between. CDR1 SGHAT and CDR2 FQNNGV come from the germline V gene. This record belongs to a study of identical twins. Findings of the study overall: The study found excess low generation probability among twin-shared out-of-frame alpha sequences.

TCRdb re-called the 5' RACE reads through MiXCR, storing one row per CDR3 protein. Among approximately 890,000 distinct CDR3 sequences listed, roughly 12% were seen once. This same sample was also part of a study on yellow fever vaccine responses in identical twins.

The sequencing input was PBMCs. This TCR came from a woman under 30 in good health. The chain employs TRBV11-2 and TRBJ2-2, with D perhaps being TRBD1 or TRBD2 (5 bases each). Written as DNA, the CDR3 is TGTGCCAGCAGCCAAATTGGGGGCGGGGAGCTGTTTTTT. This translates into CASSQIGGGELFF.